The 12 T cell receptor beta chains reported below all come from one sample, sequenced in a study of early T cells in non-severe SARS-CoV-2 infection. TCRdb re-called the 5' RACE reads with MiXCR, one entry per CDR3 protein. The table shows around 48,000 distinct CDR3 sequences, with 13% occurring only once. Material for sequencing was whole blood. All receptors come from an adult who was a healthcare worker with PCR-confirmed SARS-CoV-2 infection or an uninfected control (not recorded which).

This clonotype was seen many times. The rearrangement joins TRBV19 to TRBJ2-3, with a tentative D call TRBD2 (5 bases). The CDR3 covers 16 residues. Germline V gene data show CDR1 as LNHDA and CDR2 as SQIVND (reference sequence). Trimming took 4 bases from V and 3 from J, leaving 17 bases between them. CDR3 sequence (DNA): TGTGCCAGTAGTACTACGCACGGAGGCGAAACAGATACGCAGTATTTT. Its protein product is CASSTTHGGETDTQYF.

In its sample, this clonotype was seen many times. V usage is TRBV18 and J usage is TRBJ1-2, with a possible D match to TRBD1 (5 bases). Germline loops: CDR1 KGHSH, CDR2 LQKENI. The V end lost 3 bases, the J end lost 2 bases, and 10 bases lay between the germline ends. CDR3 length equals 14 residues. The CDR3 DNA sequence: TGTGCCAGCTCACCTATAAAGGGGAACTATGGCTACACCTTC. It is translated as CASSPIKGNYGYTF.

The chain employs TRBV3-1 and TRBJ1-5; weak D call: TRBD1 (6 bases). In germline, CDR1 is LGHDT, CDR2 YNNKEL (reference sequence). The CDR3 totals 15 residues. V dropped 0 bases and J dropped 5 bases, with 11 bases sitting between them. The CDR3 region has the DNA TGTGCCAGCAGCCAAGACGCGGGGGGCGATCAGCCCCAGCATTTT. This encodes CASSQDAGGDQPQHF.

This clonotype was seen repeatedly, ten times or more. The V and J genes are TRBV15 and TRBJ1-6, with TRBD1 as a possible D gene (6 bases). The CDR3 is made up of 15 amino acids. Trimming stripped 0 bases from V and 8 bases from J, with 11 bases between. Germline V CDR1 and CDR2: LNHNV, YYDKDF (reference sequence). The CDR3 here is CATSRDWGADSPLHF. The CDR3 DNA reads TGTGCCACCAGCAGAGATTGGGGGGCTGATTCACCCCTCCACTTT.

The chain links TRBV18 to TRBJ1-2; D is perhaps TRBD1 (5 bases). CDR3 length: 14 residues. The ends were cut back, 5 bases at V and 6 bases at J, with 16 bases in the middle. Per germline, CDR1 KGHSH and CDR2 LQKENI. CDR3 in DNA: TGTGCCAGCTCAGGAGGGGCGGCGGGCGATGGCTACACCTTC. It yields the protein CASSGGAAGDGYTF.

This clonotype has ten or more counts. The genes are TRBV5-6 and TRBJ1-1, with D hard to call. From germline, CDR1 is SGHDT and CDR2 YYEEEE. The CDR3 consists of 11 residues. The V gene lost 0 bases and the J gene lost 6 bases, with 3 bases spanning the gap. The CDR3 sequence is CASSLGSEAFF. DNA for the CDR3: TGTGCCAGCAGCTTGGGGTCTGAAGCTTTCTTT.

This chain uses TRBV10-2 with TRBJ1-2, with D uncertain. Deletions cut 2 bases from V and 3 bases from J, with 13 bases between. Germline CDR1 and CDR2: WSHSY and SAAADI. There are 15 residues in the CDR3. The CDR3 DNA is TGCGCCAGCAGTGAGAGGCGGGGAAAGGACTATGGCTACACCTTC. This codes for CASSERRGKDYGYTF.

The V call is TRBV7-9, the J call TRBJ2-2; possibly TRBD1 for D (6 bases). In germline, CDR1 is SEHNR, CDR2 FQNEAQ (reference sequence). The V and J ends lost 3 bases and 3 bases respectively, with 14 bases between them. This CDR3 is 16 amino acids long. CDR3 DNA: TGTGCCAGCAGCTTCGGTTTGGGGGCAGACACCGGGGAGCTGTTTTTT. Translated: CASSFGLGADTGELFF. The whole variable domain, filled in from reference TRBV7-9 and TRBJ2-2, reads DTGVSQNPRHKITKRGQNVTFRCDPISEHNRLYWYRQTLGQGPEFLTYFQNEAQLEKSRLLSDRFSAERPKGSFSTLEIQRTEQGDSAMYLCASSFGLGADTGELFFGEGSRLTVL.

This clonotype was seen repeatedly, ten times or more. The V gene is TRBV28, the J gene TRBJ2-1, with unresolved D. The V end lost 4 bases, the J end lost 12 bases, and 13 bases lay between the germline ends. Germline V CDR1 and CDR2: MDHEN, SYDVKM. This CDR3 has 12 residues. CDR3 bases: TGTGCCAGCAGTTCTGGGGAAGTACGGCAGTTCTTC. The encoded protein is CASSSGEVRQFF.

In this sample, this clonotype turned up many times. DNA for the CDR3: TGTGCCTGGAGTGCAGGGGGCAATCAGCCCCAGCATTTT. It encodes CAWSAGGNQPQHF. The J gene is TRBJ1-5, the V gene TRBV30, with D perhaps matching TRBD1 (6 bases). Trimming cost V 1 base and J 2 bases, with 6 bases left between them. Germline V lookup: CDR1 GTSNPN, CDR2 SVGIG (reference sequence). The CDR3 spans 13 residues.

This clonotype was seen many times. This rearrangement joins TRBV7-3 to TRBJ1-6; D remains ambiguous. V was cut by 4 bases and J by 8 bases, with 9 bases left in between. The CDR3 runs to 13 residues. The germline gives CDR1 SGHTA, CDR2 FQGTGA. DNA for the CDR3: TGTGCCAGCAGCTCCCATCCCGATTCACCCCTCCACTTT. Its protein product is CASSSHPDSPLHF.

This clonotype was seen only a few times. V is TRBV6-1 and J is TRBJ2-7; the D gene could be TRBD1 or TRBD2 (6 bases each). Trimming stripped 2 bases from V and 3 bases from J, with 14 bases between. The V gene's germline CDR1 is MNHNS and CDR2 SASEGT. The CDR3 length is 15 residues. The CDR3 protein is CASSEPGGAIYEQYF. In DNA form, the CDR3 reads TGTGCCAGCAGTGAACCCGGGGGCGCGATCTACGAGCAGTACTTC.